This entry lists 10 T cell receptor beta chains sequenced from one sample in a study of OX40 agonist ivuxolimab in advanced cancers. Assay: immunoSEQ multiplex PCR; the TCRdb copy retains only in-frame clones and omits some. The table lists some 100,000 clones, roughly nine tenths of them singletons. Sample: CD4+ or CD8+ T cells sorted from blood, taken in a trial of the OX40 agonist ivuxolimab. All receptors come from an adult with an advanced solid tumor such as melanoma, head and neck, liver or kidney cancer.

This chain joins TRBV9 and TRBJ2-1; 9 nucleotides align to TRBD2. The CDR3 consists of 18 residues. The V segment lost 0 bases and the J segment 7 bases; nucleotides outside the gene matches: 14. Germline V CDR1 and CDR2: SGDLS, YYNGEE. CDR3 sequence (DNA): TGTGCCAGCAGCGTAGGGATAAGCGGGAGGCCACTCGGGAATGAGCAGTTCTTC. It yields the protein CASSVGISGRPLGNEQFF.

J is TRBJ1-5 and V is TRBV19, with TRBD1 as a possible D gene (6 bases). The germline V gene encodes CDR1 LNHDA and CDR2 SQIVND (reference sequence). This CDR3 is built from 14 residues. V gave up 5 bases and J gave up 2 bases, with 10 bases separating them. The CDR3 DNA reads TGTGCCAGTAGTCAGGGGTATGGCAATCAGCCCCAGCATTTT. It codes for CASSQGYGNQPQHF.

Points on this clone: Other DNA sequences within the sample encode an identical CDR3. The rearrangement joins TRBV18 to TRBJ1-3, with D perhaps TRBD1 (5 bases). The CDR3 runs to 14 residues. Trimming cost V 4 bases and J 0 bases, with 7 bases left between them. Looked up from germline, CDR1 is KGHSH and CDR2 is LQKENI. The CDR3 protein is CASSLDSSGNTIYF. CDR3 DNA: TGTGCCAGCTCACTTGACAGCTCTGGAAACACCATATATTTT.

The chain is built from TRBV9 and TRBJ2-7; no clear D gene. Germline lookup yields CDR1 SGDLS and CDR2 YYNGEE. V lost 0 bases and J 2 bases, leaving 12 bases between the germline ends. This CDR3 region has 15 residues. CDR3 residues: CASSVGTLEAYEQYF. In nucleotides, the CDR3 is TGTGCCAGCAGCGTAGGTACGTTGGAAGCCTACGAGCAGTACTTC.

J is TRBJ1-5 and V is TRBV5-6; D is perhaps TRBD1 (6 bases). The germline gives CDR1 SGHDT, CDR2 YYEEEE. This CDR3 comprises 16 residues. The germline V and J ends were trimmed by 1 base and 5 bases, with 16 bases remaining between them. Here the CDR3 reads CASSLWADRLYQPQHF. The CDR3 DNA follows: TGTGCCAGCAGCTTGTGGGCAGACAGGTTGTATCAGCCCCAGCATTTT.

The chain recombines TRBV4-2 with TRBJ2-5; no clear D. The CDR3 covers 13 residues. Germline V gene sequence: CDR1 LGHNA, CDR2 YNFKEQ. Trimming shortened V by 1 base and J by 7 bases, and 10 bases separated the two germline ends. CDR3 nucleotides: TGTGCCAGCAGCCAAGTCGAGCCCGGGACCCAGTACTTC. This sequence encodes CASSQVEPGTQYF.

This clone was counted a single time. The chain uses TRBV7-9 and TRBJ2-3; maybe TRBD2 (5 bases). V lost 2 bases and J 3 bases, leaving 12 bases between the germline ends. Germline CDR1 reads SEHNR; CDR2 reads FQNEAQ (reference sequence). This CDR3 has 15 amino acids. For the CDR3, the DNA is TGTGCCAGCAGCTTAAGTAGCGCGTTAACAGATACGCAGTATTTT. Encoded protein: CASSLSSALTDTQYF.

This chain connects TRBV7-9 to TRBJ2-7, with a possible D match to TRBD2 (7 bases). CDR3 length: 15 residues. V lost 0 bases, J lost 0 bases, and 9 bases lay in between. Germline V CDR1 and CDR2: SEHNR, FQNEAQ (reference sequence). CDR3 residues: CASSLAAGASYEQYF. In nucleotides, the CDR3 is TGTGCCAGCAGCTTAGCGGCGGGGGCCTCCTACGAGCAGTACTTC.

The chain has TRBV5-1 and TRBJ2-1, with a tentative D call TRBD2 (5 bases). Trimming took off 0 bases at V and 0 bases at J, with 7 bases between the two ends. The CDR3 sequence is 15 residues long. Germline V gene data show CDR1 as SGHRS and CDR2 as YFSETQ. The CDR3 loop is CASSLDAGSYNEQFF. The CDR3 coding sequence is TGCGCCAGCAGCTTGGATGCGGGCTCCTACAATGAGCAGTTCTTC.

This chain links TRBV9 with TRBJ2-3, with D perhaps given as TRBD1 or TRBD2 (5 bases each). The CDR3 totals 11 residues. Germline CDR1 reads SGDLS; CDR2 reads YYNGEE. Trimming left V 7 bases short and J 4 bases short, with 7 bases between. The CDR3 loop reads CASGGADTQYF. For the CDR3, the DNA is TGTGCCAGCGGGGGAGCAGATACGCAGTATTTT.